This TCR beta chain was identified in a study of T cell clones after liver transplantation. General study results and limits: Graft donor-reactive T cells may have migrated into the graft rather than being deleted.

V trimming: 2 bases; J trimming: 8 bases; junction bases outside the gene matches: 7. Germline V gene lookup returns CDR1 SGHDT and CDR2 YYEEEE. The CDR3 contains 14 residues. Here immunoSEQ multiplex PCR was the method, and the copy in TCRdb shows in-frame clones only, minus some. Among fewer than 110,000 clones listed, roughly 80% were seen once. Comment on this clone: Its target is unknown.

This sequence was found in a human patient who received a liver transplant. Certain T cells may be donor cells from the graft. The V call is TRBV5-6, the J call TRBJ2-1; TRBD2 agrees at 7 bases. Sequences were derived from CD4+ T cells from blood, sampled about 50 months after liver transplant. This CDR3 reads CASSLGLAEDEQFF. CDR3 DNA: TGTGCCAGCAGCTTAGGGCTAGCGGAAGATGAGCAGTTCTTC.